The rows below give T cell receptor beta chains drawn from one sample of a study of shared clonotypes between healthy human individuals. Data came from immunoSEQ multiplex PCR; TCRdb stores just in-frame clones and leaves some out. The sample lists roughly 1 million clones; approximately 80% were seen once. The sequencing sample was made of memory CD4+ T cells from PBMCs. The receptors stem from a man aged 18 to 30 in good health. Some clones in this sample may be carry-over from other donors' samples. Both conserved end residues are part of each CDR3. The D gene is left open where the match is weak. Not every row has a clone size; where given, it reads once, few, many or a size class.

V: TRBV6-1; J: TRBJ2-1; D: .; size: once; DNA: TGTGCCAGCAGTGAACGGTACAGCCGAATGCGGAATGAGCAGTTCTTC; CDR3: CASSERYSRMRNEQFF
V: TRBV11-2; J: TRBJ2-5; D: TRBD1; size: .; DNA: TGTGCCAGCAGAGGGGGCGGGGAGACCCAGTACTTC; CDR3: CASRGGGETQYF
V: TRBV7-9; J: TRBJ1-2; D: .; size: once; DNA: TGTGCCAGCGGTCTGGGGGAGTTTGGCTACACCTTC; CDR3: CASGLGEFGYTF
V: TRBV28; J: TRBJ2-7; D: TRBD2; size: once; DNA: TGTGCCAGCAGACGGAGAACCGGGACTAGCGGCCGTGAGGACTACTTC; CDR3: CASRRRTGTSGREDYF
V: TRBV21-1; J: TRBJ2-7; D: .; size: .; DNA: TGTGCCAGCAGCGGCCGACAGGGGGGTGTTTTCGAGCAGTACTTC; CDR3: CASSGRQGGVFEQYF
V: TRBV7-2; J: TRBJ2-6; D: .; size: .; DNA: TGTGCCAGCAGCTTAAGCGCTGAGGCCAACGTCCTGACTTTC; CDR3: CASSLSAEANVLTF
V: TRBV30; J: TRBJ2-7; D: .; size: .; DNA: TGTGCCTGGAGTTTACCGGGACATCTAGTAGAGCAGTACTTC; CDR3: CAWSLPGHLVEQYF
V: TRBV5-5; J: TRBJ1-4; D: .; size: .; DNA: TGTGCCAGCAGCCGAACCCCCCGAGGAACTAATGAAAAACTGTTTTTT; CDR3: CASSRTPRGTNEKLFF
V: TRBV7-9; J: TRBJ2-7; D: TRBD1; size: .; DNA: TGTGCCAGCAGCCGCGGACAGGGCAGCGAGCAGTACTTC; CDR3: CASSRGQGSEQYF
V: TRBV4-3; J: TRBJ1-1; D: TRBD1; size: many; DNA: TGCGCCAGCAGCCAAGAACAGGGGAGTACTGAAGCTTTCTTT; CDR3: CASSQEQGSTEAFF
V: TRBV2; J: TRBJ1-1; D: .; size: .; DNA: TGTGCCAGCACCTCGGAGAGTATGGGCACAAACACTGAAGCTTTCTTT; CDR3: CASTSESMGTNTEAFF
V: TRBV5-1; J: TRBJ1-2; D: .; size: .; DNA: TGCGCCAGCAGCTTGGAGCCAGTTAACTATGGCTACACCTTC; CDR3: CASSLEPVNYGYTF
V: TRBV7-3; J: TRBJ2-3; D: .; size: .; DNA: TGTGCCAGCAGCCTCATGGGAGGGGGTGGTCCAGATACGCAGTATTTT; CDR3: CASSLMGGGGPDTQYF
V: TRBV27; J: TRBJ2-3; D: .; size: .; DNA: TGTGCCAGCAGTTTAAAGGCCCCCGGGGATACGCAGTATTTT; CDR3: CASSLKAPGDTQYF
V: TRBV5-6; J: TRBJ1-2; D: .; size: .; DNA: TGTGCCAGCAGCTTGGTCGGTTCGGGAGGCTACACCTTC; CDR3: CASSLVGSGGYTF
V: TRBV19; J: TRBJ2-3; D: TRBD2; size: .; DNA: TGTGCCAGTAGTACGACCGGACTAGCGGGGACAGATACGCAGTATTTT; CDR3: CASSTTGLAGTDTQYF
V: TRBV28; J: TRBJ1-4; D: .; size: .; DNA: TGTGCCAGCAGTAAGCGACAGTTTGGAGCTGAAAAACTGTTTTTT; CDR3: CASSKRQFGAEKLFF
V: TRBV6-1; J: TRBJ1-3; D: TRBD1; size: .; DNA: TGTGCCAGCAGAGAGGGACAGGCGAGAAACACCATATATTTT; CDR3: CASREGQARNTIYF
V: TRBV2; J: TRBJ1-2; D: TRBD1; size: .; DNA: TGTGCCAGCAGTCCGACAGGGGGCGTATATGGCTACACCTTC; CDR3: CASSPTGGVYGYTF
V: TRBV7-6; J: TRBJ2-7; D: .; size: .; DNA: TGTGCCAGCAGCTTAGGCCCGGCGGGGAGCGTCTACGAGCAGTACTTC; CDR3: CASSLGPAGSVYEQYF
V: TRBV30; J: TRBJ2-5; D: TRBD1; size: .; DNA: TGTGCCTGGAACAGGGGGCTGCAAGAGACCCAGTACTTC; CDR3: CAWNRGLQETQYF
V: TRBV11-2; J: TRBJ2-7; D: TRBD1; size: .; DNA: TGTGCCAGCAGGACAGGGGCGGGTATCGAGCAGTACTTC; CDR3: CASRTGAGIEQYF
V: TRBV5-1; J: TRBJ1-5; D: .; size: .; DNA: TGCGCCAGCAGCTTGGACACCGATCAGCCCCAGCATTTT; CDR3: CASSLDTDQPQHF
V: TRBV6-1; J: TRBJ1-2; D: TRBD1; size: few; DNA: TGTGCCAGCAGGGTTGAAGGACAGGGTAACTATGGCTACACCTTC; CDR3: CASRVEGQGNYGYTF
V: TRBV5-1; J: TRBJ2-6; D: .; size: .; DNA: TGCGCCAGCAGTTCGGCCAACGTCCTGACTTTC; CDR3: CASSSANVLTF
V: TRBV28; J: TRBJ2-7; D: .; size: .; DNA: TGTGCCAGCAGTTCTACCCTACTGGGGCCAGGCTCGGGCGAGCAGTACTTC; CDR3: CASSSTLLGPGSGEQYF
V: TRBV30; J: TRBJ1-4; D: .; size: few; DNA: TGTGCCTGGAGTCGCCGTACGGGGGGCGGTGAAAAACTGTTTTTT; CDR3: CAWSRRTGGGEKLFF
V: TRBV4-1; J: TRBJ2-5; D: .; size: .; DNA: TGCGCCAGCAGCCAAGTCGTAGGAGAGACCCAGTACTTC; CDR3: CASSQVVGETQYF
V: TRBV28; J: TRBJ2-5; D: TRBD2; size: .; DNA: TGTGCCAGCAGTCCCAGCGGGAGGGGTAACCAAGAGACCCAGTACTTC; CDR3: CASSPSGRGNQETQYF
V: TRBV6-1; J: TRBJ2-7; D: .; size: .; DNA: TGTGCCAGCAGTTGGACAGACTCCTACGAGCAGTACTTC; CDR3: CASSWTDSYEQYF
V: TRBV10-3; J: TRBJ2-7; D: .; size: .; DNA: TGTGCCTCCTCAGGGAGTAGCTGGGGTGCGTACTTC; CDR3: CASSGSSWGAYF
V: TRBV11-3; J: TRBJ2-5; D: TRBD2; size: few; DNA: TGTGCCAGCAGCGCGACTAGCAAAGAGACCCAGTACTTC; CDR3: CASSATSKETQYF
V: TRBV5-4; J: TRBJ1-2; D: TRBD1; size: .; DNA: TGTGCCAGCAGCCTGGGACAGGGATTCTTCTATGGCTACACCTTC; CDR3: CASSLGQGFFYGYTF
V: TRBV9; J: TRBJ1-2; D: TRBD1; size: many; DNA: TGTGCCAGCAGCCTATCGGGACAGGGGGCGCGTGGCTATGGCTACACCTTC; CDR3: CASSLSGQGARGYGYTF
V: TRBV7-2; J: TRBJ2-2; D: .; size: .; DNA: TGTGCCAGCAGCCGTCTGCCCGGGGAGCTGTTTTTT; CDR3: CASSRLPGELFF
V: TRBV18; J: TRBJ1-5; D: .; size: .; DNA: TGTGCCAGCTCACTCGGGCGGAGCAATCAGCCCCAGCATTTT; CDR3: CASSLGRSNQPQHF
V: TRBV6-1; J: TRBJ1-5; D: .; size: few; DNA: TGTGCCAGCAGTGAAAGGCCAAGGTCTAAGCAGCCCCAGCATTTT; CDR3: CASSERPRSKQPQHF
V: TRBV6-1; J: TRBJ1-2; D: .; size: .; DNA: TGTGCCAGCAGTGAATCCCCAGACTATGGCTACACCTTC; CDR3: CASSESPDYGYTF
V: TRBV5-6; J: TRBJ1-2; D: TRBD1; size: .; DNA: TGTGCCAGCAGCTTGGTACAGGGGGCGCGATCCTCCCGAGGCTACACCTTC; CDR3: CASSLVQGARSSRGYTF
V: TRBV5-1; J: TRBJ2-7; D: TRBD1; size: once; DNA: TGCGCCAGCAGCTTGGAGACAGGGGGCTCGCACGAGCAGTACTTC; CDR3: CASSLETGGSHEQYF
V: TRBV11-3; J: TRBJ2-1; D: TRBD2; size: .; DNA: TGTGCCAGCAGCTTAGGGAGCGGGAGTACGAATGAGCAGTTCTTC; CDR3: CASSLGSGSTNEQFF
V: TRBV7-9; J: TRBJ1-4; D: .; size: .; DNA: TGTGCCAGCAGCTTATCCCAGTCTCGGAAACTGTTTTTT; CDR3: CASSLSQSRKLFF
V: TRBV5-1; J: TRBJ2-5; D: TRBD2; size: .; DNA: TGCGCCAGCAGCTTGAGAGCGGGAGGAGTGGAGACCCAGTACTTC; CDR3: CASSLRAGGVETQYF
V: TRBV7-3; J: TRBJ1-1; D: .; size: .; DNA: TGTGCCAGCAGCCTAGGACAAACGAACACTGAAGCTTTCTTT; CDR3: CASSLGQTNTEAFF
V: TRBV4-1; J: TRBJ1-5; D: .; size: .; DNA: TGCGCCAGCAGCCAAGTCATGGGAGGCAATCAGCCCCAGCATTTT; CDR3: CASSQVMGGNQPQHF
V: TRBV6-1; J: TRBJ1-1; D: .; size: .; DNA: TGTGCCAGCAGTGAAGCTGGGGACACTGAAGCTTTCTTT; CDR3: CASSEAGDTEAFF
V: TRBV6-6; J: TRBJ1-5; D: .; size: .; DNA: TGTGCCAGCAGTTACTCGACAGGTTACGATCAGCCCCAGCATTTT; CDR3: CASSYSTGYDQPQHF
V: TRBV7-8; J: TRBJ2-5; D: .; size: once; DNA: TGTGCCAGCAGCCGAGGTCTGGGGGAGACCCAGTACTTC; CDR3: CASSRGLGETQYF
V: TRBV14; J: TRBJ1-1; D: TRBD1; size: .; DNA: TGTGCCAGCAGAGAAACAGGGGGCGGTGACGTCGCTTTCTTT; CDR3: CASRETGGGDVAFF
V: TRBV7-9; J: TRBJ2-7; D: .; size: .; DNA: TGTGCCAGCAGCTTAGCGCAGGGCACGGGGGAGCAGTACTTC; CDR3: CASSLAQGTGEQYF
V: TRBV30; J: TRBJ1-6; D: TRBD1; size: once; DNA: TGTGCCTGGAGTGAGACCCACAGGGGGAGCTCCTATAATTCACCCCTCCACTTT; CDR3: CAWSETHRGSSYNSPLHF
V: TRBV5-1; J: TRBJ2-3; D: .; size: .; DNA: TGCGCCAGCAGCTTGGCGACAACGGCTAGCACAGATACGCAGTATTTT; CDR3: CASSLATTASTDTQYF
V: TRBV15; J: TRBJ1-2; D: .; size: .; DNA: TGTGCCACCAGCGGCAACTCCTTTCTGGGCTACACCTTC; CDR3: CATSGNSFLGYTF
V: TRBV18; J: TRBJ2-5; D: TRBD1; size: once; DNA: TGTGCCAGCTCACCACGGACAGGGGTTGAGACCCAGTACTTC; CDR3: CASSPRTGVETQYF